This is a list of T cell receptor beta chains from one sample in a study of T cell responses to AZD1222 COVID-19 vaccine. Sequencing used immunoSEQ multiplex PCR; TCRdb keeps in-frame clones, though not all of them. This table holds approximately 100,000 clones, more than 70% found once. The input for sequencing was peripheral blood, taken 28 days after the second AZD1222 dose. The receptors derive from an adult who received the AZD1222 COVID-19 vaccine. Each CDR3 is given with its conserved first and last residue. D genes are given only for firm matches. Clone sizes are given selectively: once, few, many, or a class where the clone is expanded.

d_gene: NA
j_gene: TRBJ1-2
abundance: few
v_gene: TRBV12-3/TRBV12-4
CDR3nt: TGTGCCAGCAGTTTGTCTCGGAACTATGGCTACACCTTC
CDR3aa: CASSLSRNYGYTF

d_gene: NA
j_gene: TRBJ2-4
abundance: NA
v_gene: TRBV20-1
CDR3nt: TGCAGTGCCGGGGCGGGAAACATTCAGTACTTC
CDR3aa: CSAGAGNIQYF

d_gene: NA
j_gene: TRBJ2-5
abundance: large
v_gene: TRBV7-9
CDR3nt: TGTGCCAGCAGCTTAACGTGGGAAGAGACCCAGTACTTC
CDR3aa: CASSLTWEETQYF

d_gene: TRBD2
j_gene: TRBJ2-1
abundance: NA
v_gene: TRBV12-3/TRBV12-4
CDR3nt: TGTGCCAGCCGAGCGGGGGGGACGGATGAGCAGTTCTTC
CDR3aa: CASRAGGTDEQFF

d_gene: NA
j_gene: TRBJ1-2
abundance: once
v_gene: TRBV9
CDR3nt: TGTGCCAGCAGCGCCAGGGGTCGAGGCTACACCTTC
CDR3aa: CASSARGRGYTF

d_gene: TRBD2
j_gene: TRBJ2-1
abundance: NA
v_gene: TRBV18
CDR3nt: TGTGCCAGCTCACCACCGGGGGGGGGCAATGAGCAGTTCTTC
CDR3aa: CASSPPGGGNEQFF

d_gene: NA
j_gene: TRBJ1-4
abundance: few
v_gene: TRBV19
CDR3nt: TGTGCCAGTAGTGGCGTTAATGAAAAACTGTTTTTT
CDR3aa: CASSGVNEKLFF

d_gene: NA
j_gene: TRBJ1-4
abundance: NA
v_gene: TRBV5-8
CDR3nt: TGTGCCAGCAGCTTGTTCGGGACAACTAATGAAAAACTGTTTTTT
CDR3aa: CASSLFGTTNEKLFF

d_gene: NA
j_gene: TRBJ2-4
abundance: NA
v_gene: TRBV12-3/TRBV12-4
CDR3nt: TGTGCCAGCAGGGGCCCGGGGGGCAGGGGGTACTTC
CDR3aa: CASRGPGGRGYF

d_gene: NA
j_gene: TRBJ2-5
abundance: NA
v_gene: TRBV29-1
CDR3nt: TGCAGCGCGAGGAATCCCCTTACAGAGACCCAGTACTTC
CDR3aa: CSARNPLTETQYF

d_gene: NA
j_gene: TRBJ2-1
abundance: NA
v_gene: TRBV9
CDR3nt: TGTGCCAGCAGCGCAACAACAGGGACGGAGCAGTTCTTC
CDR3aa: CASSATTGTEQFF

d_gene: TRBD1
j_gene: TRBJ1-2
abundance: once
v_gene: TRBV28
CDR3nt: TGTGCCAGCAGTCCCGGAGGGGGCGAGGGAGGCTACACCTTC
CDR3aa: CASSPGGGEGGYTF

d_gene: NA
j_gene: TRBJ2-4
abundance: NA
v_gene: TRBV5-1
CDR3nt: TGCGCCAGCAGTCTGGAGGGGGTAAACATTCAGTACTTC
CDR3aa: CASSLEGVNIQYF

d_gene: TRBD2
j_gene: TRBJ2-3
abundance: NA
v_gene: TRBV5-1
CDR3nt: TGCGCCAGCAGCCGGGAGGGTAGCACAGATACGCAGTATTTT
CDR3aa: CASSREGSTDTQYF

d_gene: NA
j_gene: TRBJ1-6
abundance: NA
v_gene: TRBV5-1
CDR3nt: TGCGCCAGCAGCTTGCTACAGAGTAATTCACCCCTCCACTTT
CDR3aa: CASSLLQSNSPLHF

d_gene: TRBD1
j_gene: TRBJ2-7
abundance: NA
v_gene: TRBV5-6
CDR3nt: TGTGCCAGCAGCGTGAGACAGGGAGTTCGGCAGTACTTC
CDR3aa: CASSVRQGVRQYF

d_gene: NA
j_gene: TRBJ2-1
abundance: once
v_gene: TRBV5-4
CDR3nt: TGTGCCAGCAGCTTCCTTAATGAGCAGTTCTTC
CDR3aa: CASSFLNEQFF

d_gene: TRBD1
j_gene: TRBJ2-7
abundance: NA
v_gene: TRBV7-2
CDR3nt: TGTGCCAGCAGCTTAGAGTCCAGGGGGCGGGACGAGCAGTACTTC
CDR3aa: CASSLESRGRDEQYF

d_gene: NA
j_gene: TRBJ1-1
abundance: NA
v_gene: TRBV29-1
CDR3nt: TGCAGCGTTGGGGGGGGATCCAACACTGAAGCTTTCTTT
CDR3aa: CSVGGGSNTEAFF

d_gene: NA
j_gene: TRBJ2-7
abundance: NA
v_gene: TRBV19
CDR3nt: TGTGCCAGTACCCCAGACAGCTCCCCTCACTACGAGCAGTACTTC
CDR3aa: CASTPDSSPHYEQYF

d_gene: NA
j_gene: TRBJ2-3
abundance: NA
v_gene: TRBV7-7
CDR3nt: TGTGCTAGCAGCTTGGGACTGGGGAGCTCAGATACGCAGTATTTT
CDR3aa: CASSLGLGSSDTQYF

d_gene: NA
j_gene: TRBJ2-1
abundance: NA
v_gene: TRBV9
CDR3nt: TGTGCCAGCAGCGTAGCTACACGCGATGAGCAGTTCTTC
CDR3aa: CASSVATRDEQFF

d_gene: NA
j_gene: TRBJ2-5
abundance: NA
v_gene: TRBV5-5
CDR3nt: TGTGCCAGCAGTAAGGGAGGAGAGACCCAGTACTTC
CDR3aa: CASSKGGETQYF

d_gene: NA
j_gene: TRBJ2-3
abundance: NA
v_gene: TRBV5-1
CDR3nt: TGCGCCAGCAGCTTGGTAGATACGCAGTATTTT
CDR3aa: CASSLVDTQYF

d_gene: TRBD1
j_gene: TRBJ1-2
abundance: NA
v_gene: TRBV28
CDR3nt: TGTGCCAGCAGTCCGGGGGACAGGGCCTATGGCTACACCTTC
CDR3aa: CASSPGDRAYGYTF

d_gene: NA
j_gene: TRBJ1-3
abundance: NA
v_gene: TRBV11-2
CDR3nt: TGTGCCAGCAGCTTAGCCGCCTCGCAGGGGATGGTTGCTGGAAACACCATATATTTT
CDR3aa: CASSLAASQGMVAGNTIYF

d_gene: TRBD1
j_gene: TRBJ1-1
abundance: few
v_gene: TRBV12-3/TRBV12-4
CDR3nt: TGTGCCACCGCCGGGACAGACAACACTGAAGCTTTCTTT
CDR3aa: CATAGTDNTEAFF

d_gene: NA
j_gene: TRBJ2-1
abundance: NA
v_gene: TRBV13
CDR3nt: TGTGCCAGCAGAGGGGGGGCCCCATCCTACAATGAGCAGTTCTTC
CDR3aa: CASRGGAPSYNEQFF

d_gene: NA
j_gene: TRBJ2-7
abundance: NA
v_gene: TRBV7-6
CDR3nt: TGTGCCAGCAGCTTAGCCGGGTTCAGGGGTACCTACGAGCAGTACTTC
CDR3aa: CASSLAGFRGTYEQYF

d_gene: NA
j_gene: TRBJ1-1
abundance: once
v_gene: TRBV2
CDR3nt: TGTGCCAGCAGTGAAGCCACCGGGAACACTGAAGCTTTCTTT
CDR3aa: CASSEATGNTEAFF

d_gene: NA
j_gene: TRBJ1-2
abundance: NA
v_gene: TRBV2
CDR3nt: TGTGCCAGCAGTGCCCAGGGGGGCTACACCTTC
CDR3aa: CASSAQGGYTF

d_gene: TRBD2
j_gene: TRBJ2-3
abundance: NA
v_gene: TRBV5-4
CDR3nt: TGTGCCAGCAGCGGGCGGCGGACTAGCGGGAGCGATACGCAGTATTTT
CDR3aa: CASSGRRTSGSDTQYF

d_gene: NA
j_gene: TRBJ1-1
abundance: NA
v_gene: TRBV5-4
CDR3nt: TGTGCCAGCAGCCCACTCGGGAACACTGAAGCTTTCTTT
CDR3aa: CASSPLGNTEAFF

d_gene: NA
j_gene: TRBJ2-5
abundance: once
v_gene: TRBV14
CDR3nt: TGTGCCAGCAGCCAAGAGGTTGGGGGCCCCGGGGAGACCCAGTACTTC
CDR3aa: CASSQEVGGPGETQYF

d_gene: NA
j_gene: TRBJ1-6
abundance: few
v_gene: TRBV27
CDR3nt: TGTGCCAGCAGTTTATCCTACGTCGGCCCCCATAATTCACCCCTCCACTTT
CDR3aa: CASSLSYVGPHNSPLHF

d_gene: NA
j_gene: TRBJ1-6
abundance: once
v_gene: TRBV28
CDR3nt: TGTGCCAGCGGTTTCGGGGCCCCCACTTCACCCCTCCACTTT
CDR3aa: CASGFGAPTSPLHF

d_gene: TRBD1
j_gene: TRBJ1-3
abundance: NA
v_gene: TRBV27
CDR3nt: TGTGCCAGCAGTTTAGGGGACAGCCACCGTTTTGGAGGAAACACCATATATTTT
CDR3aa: CASSLGDSHRFGGNTIYF